This T cell receptor beta chain was recovered during a study of identical twins. Many counts were recorded for this clonotype. Its target is not known. Study-level findings and limits: Invariant MAIT and iNKT cells may have partly biased zero-insertion analyses.

Trimming cost V 5 bases and J 3 bases; bases outside gene matches: 7. The CDR3 covers 15 residues. MiXCR, applied by TCRdb to the 5' RACE reads, yields one record per CDR3 protein. Seen here are roughly 250,000 distinct CDR3 sequences, 5.5% to 7% observed once, and the top ten hold more than 3%. These data were also filed under a second study, of yellow fever vaccine responses in identical twins.

V gene TRBV12-3 or TRBV12-4 combines with J gene TRBJ1-5; TRBD1 aligns across 7 bases. The sequence came from a woman aged 18-30 years in good health. Sequenced input: memory (CD45RO+) T cells sorted from blood. CDR3 region: CASSLRQGLNQPQHF. In nucleotides, the CDR3 is TGTGCCAGCAGTCTCCGACAGGGACTCAATCAGCCCCAGCATTTT.